The next 4 T cell receptor beta chains were all read from a single sample in a study of Ad26.COV2.S vaccination and SARS-CoV-2 variants. Assay used: immunoSEQ multiplex PCR; TCRdb lists only in-frame clones, some missing. The table includes about 680,000 clones, roughly 90% detected once. The treatment denotes: around 19 received Ad26.COV2.S at low or high dose, single or two shots; five or six received placebo; per-sample allocation not given. Sample collection was performed on day 63 after the first vaccine or placebo injection. The sequenced sample was peripheral blood, obtained in a trial of Ad26.COV2.S vaccine versus placebo. Every receptor here comes from a person aged 18-65 years who received the Ad26.COV2.S COVID-19 vaccine or a placebo.

The chain couples TRBV6-5 to TRBJ2-3, with D perhaps being TRBD1 or TRBD2 (7 bases each). Germline CDR1 MNHEY, CDR2 SVGAGI. The CDR3 runs to 15 residues. Trimming took off 7 bases at V and 5 bases at J, with 19 bases between the two ends. CDR3 amino acids: CASKREGGGEDTQYF. The CDR3 DNA is TGTGCCAGCAAAAGAGAGGGAGGGGGCGAAGATACGCAGTATTTT.

The V and J genes are TRBV7-8 and TRBJ1-6; unclear D gene. CDR1 is SGHVS, CDR2 FQNEAQ, per germline. CDR3 length equals 13 residues. Trimming removed 5 bases from V and 13 bases from J, with 15 bases in between. CDR3 amino acids: CASSPREQPPLHF. CDR3 DNA sequence: TGTGCCAGCAGCCCTCGGGAGCAACCTCCCCTCCACTTT.

This rearrangement joins TRBV3-1 (or the pseudogene TRBV3-2) to TRBJ2-7; D is unresolved. The CDR3 is made up of 12 amino acids. V was trimmed by 5 bases and J by 4 bases, leaving 9 bases between them. Germline V CDR1 and CDR2: LGHDT, YNNKEL (reference sequence). CDR3 coding DNA: TGTGCCAGCAGCAAAGGTTTATACGAGCAGTACTTC. Translating it yields CASSKGLYEQYF.

This sequence joins TRBV19 and TRBJ2-5; D is unresolved. Trimming shortened V by 5 bases and J by 5 bases, and 15 bases separated the two germline ends. Germline V gene lookup returns CDR1 LNHDA and CDR2 SQIVND (reference sequence). This CDR3 contains 14 residues. Here the CDR3 DNA reads TGTGCCAGTAGTCCCCGTGCTGTCACGGAGACCCAGTACTTC. Translation gives CASSPRAVTETQYF.